A single T cell receptor (beta chain) is shown here with its context. What it binds is not known. The TCR beta cDNA libraries carried unique molecular identifiers. Starting from about 0.94 to 9.7 million T cells, the study yielded about 500,000 cDNA molecules. TCRdb re-derived calls from the PCR reads in MiXCR, one entry per CDR3 protein. The table has roughly 570,000 distinct CDR3 sequences, under 40% seen once; the top ten hold under 7%. This specimen comes from a study of post-analysis software for immune sequencing data. Study findings and constraints: Samples made in the same batch grouped tightly together by F measure. Roughly five TRBV segments appeared more often in patients than in controls, and TRBV5-6, TRBV5-1 and TRBV20-1 were among these. The study found significantly lower normalized Chao1 diversity in multiple sclerosis patients than in controls.

V lost 6 bases to trimming and J lost 2 bases, with 14 bases between them. The CDR3 consists of 15 residues. Per the germline V gene, CDR1 is ENHRY and CDR2 is SYGVKD. The source is a girl between 2 and 17 years old with multiple sclerosis. Sequencing was carried out using blood. The gene calls are TRBV10-3 and TRBJ1-3; TRBD1 is a possible D gene (5 bases). In DNA, the CDR3 is TGTGCCATCAGCGGGGACCTAGGCCCTGGAAACACCATATATTTT. Its translation: CAISGDLGPGNTIYF.